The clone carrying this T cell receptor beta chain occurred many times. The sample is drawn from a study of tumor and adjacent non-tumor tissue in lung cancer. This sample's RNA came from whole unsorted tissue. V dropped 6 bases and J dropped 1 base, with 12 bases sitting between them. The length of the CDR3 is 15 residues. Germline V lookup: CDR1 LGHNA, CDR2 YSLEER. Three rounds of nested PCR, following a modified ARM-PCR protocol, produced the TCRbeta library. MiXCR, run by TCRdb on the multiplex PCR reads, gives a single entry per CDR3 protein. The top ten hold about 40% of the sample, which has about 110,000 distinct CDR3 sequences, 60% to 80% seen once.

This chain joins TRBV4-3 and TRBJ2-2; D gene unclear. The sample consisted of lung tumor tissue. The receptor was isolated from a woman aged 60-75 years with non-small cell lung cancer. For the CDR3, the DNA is TGCGCCAGCAGACGAGTTTCACAGAACACCGGGGAGCTGTTTTTT. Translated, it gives CASRRVSQNTGELFF.